This TCR beta chain was obtained from a study of blood T cell repertoires in COVID-19. Study overall: T cells, B-cell-depleted T cells, or PBMCs supplied cDNA or gDNA.

The V and J ends lost 3 bases and 3 bases, in that order; junction bases with no gene match: 4. Germline V lookup: CDR1 LNHDA, CDR2 SQIVND (reference sequence). The CDR3 runs to 15 residues. This table comes from immunoSEQ multiplex PCR, and its TCRdb copy is limited to in-frame clones, with some not included. The sample lists 120,000 or so clones, over 75% occurring once. The receptor comes from a man aged 45-65 years with acute or convalescent COVID-19. Sample: peripheral blood. The chain carries TRBV19 and TRBJ2-2, with 7 bases that match TRBD2. DNA for the CDR3: TGTGCCAGTAGTATTGGGACTACCTACACCGGGGAGCTGTTTTTT. Protein product: CASSIGTTYTGELFF. Based on the CDR3 plus reference TRBV19 and TRBJ2-2, the full variable domain is DGGITQSPKYLFRKEGQNVTLSCEQNLNHDAMYWYRQDPGQGLRLIYYSQIVNDFQKGDIAEGYSVSREKKESFPLTVTSAQKNPTAFYLCASSIGTTYTGELFFGEGSRLTVL.